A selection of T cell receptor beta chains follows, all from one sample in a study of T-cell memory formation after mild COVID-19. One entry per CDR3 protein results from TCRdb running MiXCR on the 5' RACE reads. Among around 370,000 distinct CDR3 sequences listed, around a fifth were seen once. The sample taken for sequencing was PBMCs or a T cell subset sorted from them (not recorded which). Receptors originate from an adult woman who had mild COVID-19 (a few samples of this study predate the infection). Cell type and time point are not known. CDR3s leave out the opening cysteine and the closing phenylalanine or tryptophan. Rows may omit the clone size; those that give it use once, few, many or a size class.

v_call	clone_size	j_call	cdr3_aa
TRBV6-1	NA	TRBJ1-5	ASSPSGDQPQH
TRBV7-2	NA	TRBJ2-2	ASSLDSSTGELF
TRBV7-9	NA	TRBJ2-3	ASSLSGTTGDTQY
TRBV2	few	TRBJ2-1	ASAEIDRLYNEQF
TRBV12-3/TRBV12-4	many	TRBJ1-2	ASSSRRGAYGYT
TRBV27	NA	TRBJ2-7	ASSLRGSRAHEQY
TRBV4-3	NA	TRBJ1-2	ASSQAWTGTYGYT
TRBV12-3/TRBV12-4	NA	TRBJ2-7	ASSGLAETRYEQY
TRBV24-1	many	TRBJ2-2	ATSDPGTGLTGELF
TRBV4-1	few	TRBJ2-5	ASSQDVVGGAKETQY
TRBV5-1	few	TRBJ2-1	ASSWGGGTDSYNEQF
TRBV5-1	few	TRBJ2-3	ASSLPSDTQY
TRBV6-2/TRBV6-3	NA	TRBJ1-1	ASSYGWGREAF
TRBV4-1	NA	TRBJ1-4	ASSRRRTGAARANEKLF
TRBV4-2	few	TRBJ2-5	ASSPDLAGVRETQY
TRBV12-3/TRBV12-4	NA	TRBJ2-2	ASSLASGGTNTGELF
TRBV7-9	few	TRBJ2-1	ASSPQEGHEQF
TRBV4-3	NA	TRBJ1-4	ASSQSGDNEKLF
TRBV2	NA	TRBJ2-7	ASKKRGAYEQY
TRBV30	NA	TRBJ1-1	AWGSTEAF
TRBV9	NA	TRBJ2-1	ASSVAPAGGISYTEQF
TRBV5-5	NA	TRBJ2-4	ASSTPILAKNIQY
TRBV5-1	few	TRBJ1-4	ASSVGTVDEKLF
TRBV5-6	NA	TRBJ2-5	ASSGRWQETQY
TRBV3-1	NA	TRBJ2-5	ASSQEELAFQETQY
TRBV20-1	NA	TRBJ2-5	SASPPRGWETQY
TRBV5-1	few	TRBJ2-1	ASSLRPDRGSLGRMDEQF
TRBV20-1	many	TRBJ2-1	SAREGGTPFRF
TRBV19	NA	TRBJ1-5	ASSMSGFGQPQH